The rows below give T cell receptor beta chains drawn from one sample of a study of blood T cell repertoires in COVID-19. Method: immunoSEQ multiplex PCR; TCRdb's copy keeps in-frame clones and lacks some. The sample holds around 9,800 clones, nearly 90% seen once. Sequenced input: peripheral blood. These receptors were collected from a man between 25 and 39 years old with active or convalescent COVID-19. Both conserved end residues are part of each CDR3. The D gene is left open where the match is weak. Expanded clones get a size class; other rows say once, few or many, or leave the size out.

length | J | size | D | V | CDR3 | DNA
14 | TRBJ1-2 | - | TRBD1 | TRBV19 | CASSTRGLVYGYTF | TGTGCCAGTAGTACGAGGGGGCTGGTCTATGGCTACACCTTC
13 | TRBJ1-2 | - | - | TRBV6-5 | CASSYQGTYGYTF | TGTGCCAGCAGTTACCAGGGAACCTATGGCTACACCTTC
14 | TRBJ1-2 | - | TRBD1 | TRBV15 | CATSSRTGNGGYTF | TGTGCCACCAGCAGCCGGACAGGTAACGGAGGCTACACCTTC
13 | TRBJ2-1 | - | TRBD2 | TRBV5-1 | CASSSLADDEQFF | TGCGCCAGCAGTTCACTAGCGGACGATGAGCAGTTCTTC
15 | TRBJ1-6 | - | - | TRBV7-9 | CASSLEAPYNSPLHF | TGTGCCAGCAGCCTGGAGGCCCCCTATAATTCACCCCTCCACTTT
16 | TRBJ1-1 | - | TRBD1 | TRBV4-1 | CASSQRPGTGDTEAFF | TGCGCCAGCAGCCAAAGGCCCGGCACAGGGGACACTGAAGCTTTCTTT
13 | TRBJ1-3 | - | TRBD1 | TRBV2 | CATNRGEGNTIYF | TGTGCCACCAACAGGGGGGAAGGAAACACCATATATTTT
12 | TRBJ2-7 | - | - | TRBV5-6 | CASSARGYEQYF | TGTGCCAGCAGCGCCAGGGGTTACGAGCAGTACTTC
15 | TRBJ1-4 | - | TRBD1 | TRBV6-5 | CASSYSRGANEKLFF | TGTGCCAGCAGTTACTCCAGGGGGGCTAATGAAAAACTGTTTTTT
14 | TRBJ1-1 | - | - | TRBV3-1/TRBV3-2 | CASSQTFPGTEAFF | TGTGCCAGCAGCCAAACTTTCCCGGGGACTGAAGCTTTCTTT
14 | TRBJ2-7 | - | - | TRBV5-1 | CASSLEQGRNEQYF | TGCGCCAGCAGCTTGGAACAGGGGAGGAACGAGCAGTACTTC
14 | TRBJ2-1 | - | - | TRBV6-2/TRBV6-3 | CASSYRQEYNEQFF | TGTGCCAGCAGTTACCGTCAGGAATACAATGAGCAGTTCTTC
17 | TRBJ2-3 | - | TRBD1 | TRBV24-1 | CATSDPGQEGATDTQYF | TGTGCCACCAGTGATCCGGGACAGGAGGGAGCCACAGATACGCAGTATTTT
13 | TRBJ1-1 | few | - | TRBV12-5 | CASELRENTEAFF | TGTGCTAGTGAACTCAGGGAAAACACTGAAGCTTTCTTT
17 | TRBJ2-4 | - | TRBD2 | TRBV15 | CATSREWSAGNKNIQYF | TGTGCCACCAGCAGAGAATGGTCAGCGGGGAACAAAAACATTCAGTACTTC
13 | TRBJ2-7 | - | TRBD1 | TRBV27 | CASSHRGRYEQYF | TGTGCCAGCAGCCACAGGGGGCGCTACGAGCAGTACTTC
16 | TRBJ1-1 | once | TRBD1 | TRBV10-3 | CAISERGTGLGPEAFF | TGTGCCATCAGTGAGAGGGGGACAGGGCTGGGTCCTGAAGCTTTCTTT
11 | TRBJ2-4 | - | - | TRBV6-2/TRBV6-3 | CASSSTGIQYF | TGTGCCAGCAGTAGTACAGGGATTCAGTACTTC
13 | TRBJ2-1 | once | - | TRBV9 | CASSAGTLLEQFF | TGTGCCAGCAGCGCCGGGACTCTCCTTGAGCAGTTCTTC
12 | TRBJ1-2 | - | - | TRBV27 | CASGYGSYGYTF | TGTGCCAGCGGGTACGGGAGCTATGGCTACACCTTC
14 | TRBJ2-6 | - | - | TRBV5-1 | CASSSGSGANVLTF | TGCGCCAGCAGTAGCGGCTCTGGGGCCAACGTCCTGACTTTC
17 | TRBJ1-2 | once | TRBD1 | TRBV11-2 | CASSLVRDRGANYGYTF | TGTGCCAGCAGCTTAGTCCGGGACAGGGGAGCTAACTATGGCTACACCTTC
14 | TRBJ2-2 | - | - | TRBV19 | CASSIGVSGGELFF | TGTGCCAGTAGTATAGGAGTCTCTGGCGGGGAGCTGTTTTTT
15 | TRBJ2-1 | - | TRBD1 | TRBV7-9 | CASSPTGRSYNEQFF | TGTGCCAGCAGCCCGACAGGGCGCTCCTACAATGAGCAGTTCTTC
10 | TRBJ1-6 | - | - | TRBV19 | CASSGVSLHF | TGTGCCAGTAGCGGAGTGTCCCTCCACTTT
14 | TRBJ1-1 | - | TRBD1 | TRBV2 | CASSGRDSWTEAFF | TGTGCCAGCAGTGGAAGGGACAGCTGGACTGAAGCTTTCTTT
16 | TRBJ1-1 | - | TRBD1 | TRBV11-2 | CASSLVMGQPNTEAFF | TGTGCCAGCAGCTTAGTGATGGGACAGCCAAACACTGAAGCTTTCTTT
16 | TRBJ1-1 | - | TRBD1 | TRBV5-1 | CASSLGDRGQNTEAFF | TGCGCCAGCAGCTTGGGGGACAGGGGACAGAACACTGAAGCTTTCTTT
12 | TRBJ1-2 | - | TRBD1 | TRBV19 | CASGMTGGNYTF | TGTGCCAGTGGCATGACAGGGGGTAACTACACCTTC
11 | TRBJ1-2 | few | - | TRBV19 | CASSREDGYTF | TGTGCCAGTAGCAGGGAGGATGGCTACACCTTC
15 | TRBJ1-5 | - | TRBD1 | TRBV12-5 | CASGSRTGPDQPQHF | TGTGCTAGTGGTTCAAGGACAGGGCCGGATCAGCCCCAGCATTTT
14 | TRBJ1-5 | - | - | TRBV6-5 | CASRGRDSNQPQHF | TGTGCCAGCAGAGGACGGGATAGCAATCAGCCCCAGCATTTT
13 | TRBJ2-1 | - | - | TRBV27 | CASSLSSGYEQFF | TGTGCCAGCAGTTTATCGAGCGGGTATGAGCAGTTCTTC
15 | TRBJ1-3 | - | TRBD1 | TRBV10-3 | CAISESGQSGNTIYF | TGTGCCATCAGTGAGTCGGGACAGTCTGGAAACACCATATATTTT
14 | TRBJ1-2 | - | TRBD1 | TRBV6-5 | CASSPDRVIYGYTF | TGTGCCAGCAGCCCCGACAGGGTGATCTATGGCTACACCTTC
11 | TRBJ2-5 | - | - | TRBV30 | CAWTGEETQYF | TGTGCCTGGACAGGCGAGGAGACCCAGTACTTC
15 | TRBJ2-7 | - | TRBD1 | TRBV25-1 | CASSGTLTGAYEQYF | TGTGCCAGCAGTGGTACTCTGACAGGGGCCTACGAGCAGTACTTC
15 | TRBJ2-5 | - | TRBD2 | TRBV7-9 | CASSPNSGNQETQYF | TGTGCCAGCAGCCCCAATAGCGGGAACCAAGAGACCCAGTACTTC
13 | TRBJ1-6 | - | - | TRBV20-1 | CSASSGGYSPLHF | TGCAGTGCTAGTAGCGGGGGCTATTCACCCCTCCACTTT
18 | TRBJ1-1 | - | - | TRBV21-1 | CASSKGGGQGRIRTEAFF | TGTGCCAGCAGCAAAGGAGGCGGACAGGGGAGAATCAGGACTGAAGCTTTCTTT
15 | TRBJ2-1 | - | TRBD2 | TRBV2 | CASSGGGSSYNEQFF | TGTGCCAGCAGTGGCGGGGGTAGCTCCTACAATGAGCAGTTCTTC
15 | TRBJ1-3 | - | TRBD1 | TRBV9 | CASSARGASGNTIYF | TGTGCCAGCAGCGCCAGGGGGGCGTCTGGAAACACCATATATTTT
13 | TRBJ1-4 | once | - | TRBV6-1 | CASSGARNEKLFF | TGTGCCAGCAGTGGAGCCCGTAATGAAAAACTGTTTTTT
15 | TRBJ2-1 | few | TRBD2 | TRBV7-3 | CASSSGLAGNNEQFF | TGTGCCAGCAGCTCGGGACTAGCGGGGAATAATGAGCAGTTCTTC
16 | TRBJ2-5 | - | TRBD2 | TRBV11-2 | CASSLQGLAGEETQYF | TGTGCCAGCAGCCTCCAGGGACTAGCGGGGGAAGAGACCCAGTACTTC
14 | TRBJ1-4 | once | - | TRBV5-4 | CASSEDGPGEKLFF | TGTGCCAGCAGCGAGGACGGTCCGGGAGAAAAACTGTTTTTT
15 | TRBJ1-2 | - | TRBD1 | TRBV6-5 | CASSSWTGGDYGYTF | TGTGCCAGCAGTTCCTGGACAGGGGGCGACTATGGCTACACCTTC
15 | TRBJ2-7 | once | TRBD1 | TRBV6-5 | CASSWDRGDPYEQYF | TGTGCCAGCAGCTGGGACAGGGGAGATCCCTACGAGCAGTACTTC
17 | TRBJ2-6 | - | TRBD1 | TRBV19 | CASSITTGVSGANVLTF | TGTGCCAGTAGTATCACGACAGGGGTCTCTGGGGCCAACGTCCTGACTTTC
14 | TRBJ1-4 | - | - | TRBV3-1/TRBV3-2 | CASSQQAGSEKLFF | TGTGCCAGCAGCCAACAGGCAGGGTCTGAAAAACTGTTTTTT
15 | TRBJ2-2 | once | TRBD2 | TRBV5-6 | CASSLWATSGGYLFF | TGTGCCAGCAGCTTGTGGGCAACTAGCGGGGGGTACCTGTTTTTT
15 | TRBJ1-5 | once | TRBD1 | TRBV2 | CASRTGQGYNQPQHF | TGTGCCAGCAGGACGGGACAGGGGTACAATCAGCCCCAGCATTTT
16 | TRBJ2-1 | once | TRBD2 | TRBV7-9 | CASSPGGGGSYNEQFF | TGTGCCAGCAGCCCTGGTGGCGGGGGGTCTTACAATGAGCAGTTCTTC